This is a list of T cell receptor beta chains from one sample in a study of cytomegalovirus exposure and HLA in healthy donors. Here immunoSEQ multiplex PCR was the method, and the copy in TCRdb shows in-frame clones only, minus some. The sample holds about 110,000 clones, less than 85% seen once. The sample consisted of PBMCs. The receptors stem from a woman between 35 and 50 years old in good health and CMV-seropositive. Both conserved end residues are part of each CDR3. A D gene is named only where the DNA matches it firmly. Clone sizes are given selectively: once, few, many, or a class where the clone is expanded.

D gene	V gene	J gene	clone size	CDR3 protein	CDR3 DNA
NA	TRBV4-1	TRBJ1-1	NA	CASSQDYGMNTEAFF	TGCGCCAGCAGCCAAGATTACGGGATGAACACTGAAGCTTTCTTT
TRBD1	TRBV9	TRBJ2-5	NA	CASSAPIQGQRADQKNQETQYF	TGTGCCAGCAGCGCGCCCATACAGGGGCAACGAGCCGACCAAAAGAACCAAGAGACCCAGTACTTC
TRBD2	TRBV7-2	TRBJ2-7	NA	CASRFRGGPYEQYF	TGTGCCAGCAGATTCCGCGGGGGGCCCTACGAGCAGTACTTC
NA	TRBV5-4	TRBJ2-3	NA	CASSSHSTDTQYF	TGTGCCAGCAGCTCCCATAGCACAGATACGCAGTATTTT
NA	TRBV6-5	TRBJ1-1	few	CASSYSYGTKDEAFF	TGTGCCAGCAGTTACTCGTACGGGACTAAGGATGAAGCTTTCTTT
NA	TRBV27	TRBJ1-4	NA	CASSPTLGGTNEKLFF	TGTGCCAGCAGTCCAACCTTGGGGGGAACTAATGAAAAACTGTTTTTT
TRBD1	TRBV30	TRBJ2-7	NA	CAWTPRGTGYEQYF	TGTGCCTGGACCCCTCGGGGGACAGGCTACGAGCAGTACTTC
TRBD1	TRBV4-1	TRBJ1-1	few	CASSERTGKDTEAFF	TGCGCCAGCAGCGAACGGACAGGGAAGGACACTGAAGCTTTCTTT
NA	TRBV30	TRBJ1-6	NA	CAWSRAGLSSYNSPLHF	TGTGCCTGGAGTAGGGCAGGGTTAAGCTCCTATAATTCACCCCTCCACTTT
NA	TRBV2	TRBJ1-2	NA	CASSEIQINYGYTF	TGTGCCAGCAGTGAAATACAGATTAACTATGGCTACACCTTC
TRBD2	TRBV2	TRBJ2-1	once	CASSALTSGAYNEQFF	TGTGCCAGCAGTGCCCTTACTAGCGGGGCTTACAATGAGCAGTTCTTC
NA	TRBV29-1	TRBJ2-7	NA	CSARQGGYEQYF	TGCAGCGCTAGACAGGGAGGCTACGAGCAGTACTTC
NA	TRBV5-1	TRBJ1-1	few	CASSSIPPDIDTEAFF	TGCGCCAGCAGCTCGATTCCCCCCGACATAGACACTGAAGCTTTCTTT
NA	TRBV6-1	TRBJ2-7	NA	CASSEALGGWGYEQYF	TGTGCCAGCAGTGAAGCGCTTGGGGGGTGGGGATACGAGCAGTACTTC
TRBD1	TRBV19	TRBJ1-2	NA	CASEPSGQGSFSYTF	TGTGCCAGTGAACCCTCGGGACAGGGCTCTTTTAGCTACACCTTC
NA	TRBV6-1	TRBJ1-5	few	CASSQQGIGNQPQHF	TGTGCCAGCAGTCAACAGGGAATCGGCAATCAGCCCCAGCATTTT
NA	TRBV6-1	TRBJ2-5	NA	CASRVQNEETQYF	TGTGCCAGCAGGGTACAGAACGAAGAGACCCAGTACTTC
TRBD1	TRBV7-9	TRBJ2-1	NA	CASSLDRDRTEQFF	TGTGCCAGCAGCTTAGATAGGGACAGAACTGAGCAGTTCTTC
TRBD1	TRBV18	TRBJ1-1	NA	CASSPRGETEAFF	TGTGCCAGCTCACCCAGGGGGGAGACTGAAGCTTTCTTT
NA	TRBV5-1	TRBJ1-2	NA	CASTARDSKGGGYTF	TGCGCCAGCACCGCCCGGGACTCCAAAGGTGGTGGCTACACCTTC
NA	TRBV4-1	TRBJ1-1	few	CASSQGGRRGTEAFF	TGCGCCAGCAGCCAAGGGGGACGGAGGGGCACTGAAGCTTTCTTT
TRBD1	TRBV5-1	TRBJ2-3	few	CASSNTGTGGTDTQYF	TGCGCCAGCAGCAACACCGGGACAGGGGGCACAGATACGCAGTATTTT
TRBD1	TRBV7-6	TRBJ2-5	once	CASSFRTGHQETQYF	TGTGCCAGCAGCTTCCGGACAGGGCACCAAGAGACCCAGTACTTC
TRBD1	TRBV29-1	TRBJ1-4	NA	CSARGLDEKLFF	TGCAGCGCCAGGGGGCTGGATGAAAAACTGTTTTTT
NA	TRBV2	TRBJ1-4	few	CASSIDSGDGEKLFF	TGTGCCAGCAGTATAGACTCCGGGGATGGTGAAAAACTGTTTTTT
TRBD2	TRBV5-4	TRBJ2-3	NA	CASSTAGFTDTQYF	TGTGCCAGCAGCACAGCGGGGTTTACAGATACGCAGTATTTT
TRBD1	TRBV6-5	TRBJ1-2	NA	CASSPGTANNYGYTF	TGTGCCAGCTCCCCAGGGACAGCCAATAACTATGGCTACACCTTC